A selection of T cell receptor beta chains follows, all from one sample in a study of shared clonotypes between healthy human individuals. TCRdb keeps only in-frame clones here, not all; method: immunoSEQ multiplex PCR. The sample has some 470,000 clones; 76% are singletons. The sequencing sample was made of PBMCs. These receptors originate from a middle-aged woman in good health. Some clones in this sample may be carry-over from other donors' samples. Each CDR3 is given with its conserved first and last residue. Each record gives: CDR3 DNA, CDR3 protein, V gene, J gene, D gene, clone size. A D gene is named only where the DNA matches it firmly. Clone size, where shown, is once, few, many, or a class for clones that have expanded.

cdr3_nt: TGTGCCAGCACCAGGGACAGGGGCCGCCACTATGGCTACACCTTC; cdr3_aa: CASTRDRGRHYGYTF; v_call: TRBV5-4; j_call: TRBJ1-2; d_call: TRBD1; clone_size: .
cdr3_nt: TGTGCCAGCAGCCGCGTGGTCAAAAATGAAAAACTGTTTTTT; cdr3_aa: CASSRVVKNEKLFF; v_call: TRBV7-2; j_call: TRBJ1-4; d_call: .; clone_size: .
cdr3_nt: TGCAGCGTGACCATGACAGGGATCGGAGCTTTCTTT; cdr3_aa: CSVTMTGIGAFF; v_call: TRBV29-1; j_call: TRBJ1-1; d_call: TRBD1; clone_size: .
cdr3_nt: TGTGCCAGCAGTTACGGGCGGGACAGTGATATTGAGCAGTTCTTC; cdr3_aa: CASSYGRDSDIEQFF; v_call: TRBV6-6; j_call: TRBJ2-1; d_call: .; clone_size: .
cdr3_nt: TGTGCCAGCAGCTTAGAGTCGTGTAAGGTTAGTCGGGTCGGCGAGCAGTACTTC; cdr3_aa: CASSLESCKVSRVGEQYF; v_call: TRBV5-7; j_call: TRBJ2-7; d_call: .; clone_size: .
cdr3_nt: TGTGCTCTCCCTAGGAGGAACAGGGGCGAGGATTCCGATGAAAAACTGTTTTTT; cdr3_aa: CALPRRNRGEDSDEKLFF; v_call: TRBV30; j_call: TRBJ1-4; d_call: TRBD1; clone_size: few
cdr3_nt: TGTGCCAGCAGTAGCGGACTAGCGGGAGAACAGGAGACCCAGTACTTC; cdr3_aa: CASSSGLAGEQETQYF; v_call: TRBV2; j_call: TRBJ2-5; d_call: TRBD2; clone_size: .
cdr3_nt: TGTGCCAGCAGTCCAAACCTTTGGGGCACTGAAGCTTTCTTT; cdr3_aa: CASSPNLWGTEAFF; v_call: TRBV27; j_call: TRBJ1-1; d_call: .; clone_size: .
cdr3_nt: TGTGCCAGCTCACCGGACAGGAACACCGGGGAGCTGTTTTTT; cdr3_aa: CASSPDRNTGELFF; v_call: TRBV18; j_call: TRBJ2-2; d_call: .; clone_size: .
cdr3_nt: TGTGCCAGTAGGGAAAGGCGGACAGGGGATACTGAAGCTTTCTTT; cdr3_aa: CASRERRTGDTEAFF; v_call: TRBV19; j_call: TRBJ1-1; d_call: TRBD1; clone_size: .
cdr3_nt: TGTGCCAGCAGCCAAGGACAGCCCAATCAGCCCCAGCATTTT; cdr3_aa: CASSQGQPNQPQHF; v_call: TRBV7-2; j_call: TRBJ1-5; d_call: .; clone_size: .
cdr3_nt: TGTGCCAGCAGCGGAGGGCAGACGGAGACCCAGTACTTC; cdr3_aa: CASSGGQTETQYF; v_call: TRBV7-9; j_call: TRBJ2-5; d_call: .; clone_size: .
cdr3_nt: TGTGCCAGCACCATGGATGATGGGTACAATGAGCAGTTCTTC; cdr3_aa: CASTMDDGYNEQFF; v_call: TRBV5-4; j_call: TRBJ2-1; d_call: .; clone_size: once
cdr3_nt: TGCAGCGTCTCGAAAGCTGGCACAGATACGCAGTATTTT; cdr3_aa: CSVSKAGTDTQYF; v_call: TRBV29-1; j_call: TRBJ2-3; d_call: .; clone_size: .